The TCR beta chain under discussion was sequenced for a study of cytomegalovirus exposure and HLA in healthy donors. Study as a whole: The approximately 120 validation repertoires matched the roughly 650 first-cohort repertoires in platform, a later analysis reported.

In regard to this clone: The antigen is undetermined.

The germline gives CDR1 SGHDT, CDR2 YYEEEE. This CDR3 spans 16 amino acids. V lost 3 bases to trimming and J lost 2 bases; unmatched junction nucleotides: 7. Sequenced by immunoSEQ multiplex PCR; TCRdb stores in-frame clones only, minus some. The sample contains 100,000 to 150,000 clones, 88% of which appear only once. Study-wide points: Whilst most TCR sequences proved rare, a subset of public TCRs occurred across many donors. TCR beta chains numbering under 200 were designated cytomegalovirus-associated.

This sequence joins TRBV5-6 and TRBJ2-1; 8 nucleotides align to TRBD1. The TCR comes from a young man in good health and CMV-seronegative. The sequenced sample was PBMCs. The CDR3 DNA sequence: TGTGCCAGCAGCTACGACAGGGGCGCAACCTACAATGAGCAGTTCTTC. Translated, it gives CASSYDRGATYNEQFF.